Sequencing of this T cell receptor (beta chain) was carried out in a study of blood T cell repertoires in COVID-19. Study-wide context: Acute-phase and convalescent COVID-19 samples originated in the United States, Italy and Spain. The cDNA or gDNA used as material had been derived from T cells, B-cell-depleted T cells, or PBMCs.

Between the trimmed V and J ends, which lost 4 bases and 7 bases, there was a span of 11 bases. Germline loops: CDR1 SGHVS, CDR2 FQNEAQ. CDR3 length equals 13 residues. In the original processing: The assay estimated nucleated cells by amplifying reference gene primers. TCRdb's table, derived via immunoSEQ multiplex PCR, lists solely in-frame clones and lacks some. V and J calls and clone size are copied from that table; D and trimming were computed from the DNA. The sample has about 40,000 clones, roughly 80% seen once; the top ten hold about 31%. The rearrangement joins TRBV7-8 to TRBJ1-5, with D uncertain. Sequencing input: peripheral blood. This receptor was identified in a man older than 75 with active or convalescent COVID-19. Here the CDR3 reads CASSSELRQPQHF. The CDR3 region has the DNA TGTGCCAGCAGCTCCGAACTACGCCAGCCCCAGCATTTT.